This TCR beta chain was retrieved from a study of blood T cell repertoires in COVID-19. Study-wide context: Specimens from acute and convalescent COVID-19 originated in the United States, Italy and Spain. PBMCs, B-cell-depleted T cells, or T cells provided the cDNA or gDNA that made up the material.

With 1 base removed from V and 3 bases from J, the gap between germline ends came to 15 bases. Germline CDR1 LNHDA, CDR2 SQIVND (reference sequence). The CDR3 is 17 amino acids. This clone was counted once. Original analysis: The assay estimated nucleated cells by amplifying reference gene primers. Clones were read by immunoSEQ multiplex PCR, and TCRdb kept only the in-frame ones, dropping some. Clonal size and the V and J genes are those of that table, whereas D and trimming came from the DNA. This sample has hundreds of thousands of clones, with around nine tenths found just once. The sequencing sample was made of peripheral blood. The chain recombines TRBV19 with TRBJ2-2; a weak D match, TRBD1 (5 bases). The clonotype comes from a man aged 40-49 years with acute or convalescent COVID-19. CDR3 sequence (DNA): TGTGCCAGTAGTATAGGCCTCGGTCAGGGCTACACCGGGGAGCTGTTTTTT. Translated: CASSIGLGQGYTGELFF.